The rows below give T cell receptor beta chains drawn from one sample of a study of blood T cell repertoires in COVID-19. Assay used: immunoSEQ multiplex PCR; TCRdb lists only in-frame clones, some missing. The repertoire includes 450,000 to 500,000 clones, around nine tenths of them detected once, and roughly 8% sits in the top ten. Material: PBMCs or T cells enriched from blood (not recorded which). The receptors here all came from a woman aged 55-70 years who had recovered from COVID-19. CDR3s include the opening cysteine and the closing phenylalanine or tryptophan. D genes are given only for firm matches. The size entry is marked missing in some rows and otherwise reads once, few, many or a size class.

>TRBJ2-7|.|.|TRBV2
TGTGCCAGCTCCTCATCCAGGGGCAGGAGTTACGAGCAGTACTTC
CASSSSRGRSYEQYF
>TRBJ1-2|.|.|TRBV5-1
TGCGCCAGCAGCTTGGTAAGCTTGGAAGGAGGAGGCTACACCTTC
CASSLVSLEGGGYTF
>TRBJ2-1|.|.|TRBV30
TGTGCCTGGAGTCTTGAGACTACCCCCTACAATGAGCAGTTCTTC
CAWSLETTPYNEQFF
>TRBJ1-2|.|TRBD1|TRBV5-1
TGCGCCAGCAGTACCGGGACAGGGGGGTTTGGTGGCTACACCTTC
CASSTGTGGFGGYTF
>TRBJ1-1|.|.|TRBV5-6
TGTGCCAGCAGCTTGTTCGGGGGTATGAACACTGAAGCTTTCTTT
CASSLFGGMNTEAFF
>TRBJ1-6|few|.|TRBV5-1
TGCGCCAGCAGCTCGGCAGGCGGACTTAATTCACCCCTCCACTTT
CASSSAGGLNSPLHF
>TRBJ1-1|.|.|TRBV6-1
TGTGCCAGCAGTGTTTTTCCGGACAGACTCATGTCGAACACTGAAGCTTTCTTT
CASSVFPDRLMSNTEAFF
>TRBJ2-1|once|.|TRBV5-1
TGCGCCAGCCGCCCCCGAGGAGAGTCCTACAATGAGCAGTTCTTC
CASRPRGESYNEQFF
>TRBJ2-1|.|.|TRBV7-8
TGTGCCACAAGACAGAACCCTTACAATGAGCAGTTCTTC
CATRQNPYNEQFF
>TRBJ2-3|.|.|TRBV2
TGTGCCAGCAGAAATCAGGGGTCTAGCACAGATACGCAGTATTTT
CASRNQGSSTDTQYF
>TRBJ2-1|.|.|TRBV6-5
TGTGCCAGCAGTACTCCAGGGCGGGGATACAATGAGCAGTTCTTC
CASSTPGRGYNEQFF
>TRBJ2-7|once|TRBD1|TRBV7-2
TGTGCCAGCAGCTTAGGTGGGACAGCCTACGAGCAGTACTTC
CASSLGGTAYEQYF